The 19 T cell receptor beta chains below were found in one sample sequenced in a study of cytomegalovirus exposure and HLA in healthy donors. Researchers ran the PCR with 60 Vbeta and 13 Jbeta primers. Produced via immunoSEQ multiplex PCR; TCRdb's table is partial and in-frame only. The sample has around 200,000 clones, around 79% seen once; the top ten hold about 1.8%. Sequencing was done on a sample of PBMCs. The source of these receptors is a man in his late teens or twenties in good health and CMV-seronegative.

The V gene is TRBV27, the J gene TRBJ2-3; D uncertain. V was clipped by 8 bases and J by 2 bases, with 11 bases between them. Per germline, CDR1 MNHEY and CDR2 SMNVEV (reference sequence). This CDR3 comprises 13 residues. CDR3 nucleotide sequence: TGTGCCAGCTCATGGAGTCTCACAGATACGCAGTATTTT. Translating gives CASSWSLTDTQYF.

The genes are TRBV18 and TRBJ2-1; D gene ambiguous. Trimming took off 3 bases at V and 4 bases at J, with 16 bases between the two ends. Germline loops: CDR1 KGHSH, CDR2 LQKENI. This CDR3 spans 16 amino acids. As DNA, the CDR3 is TGTGCCAGCTCACCTGCGTCTGTGGCGGCTTACAATGAGCAGTTCTTC. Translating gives CASSPASVAAYNEQFF.

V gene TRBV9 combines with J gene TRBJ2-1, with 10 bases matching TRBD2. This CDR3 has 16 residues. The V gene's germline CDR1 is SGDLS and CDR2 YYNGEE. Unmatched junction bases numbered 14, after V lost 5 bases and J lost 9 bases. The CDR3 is CASSGGGLAGVGEQFF. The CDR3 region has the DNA TGTGCCAGCAGTGGGGGAGGGCTAGCGGGAGTTGGTGAGCAGTTCTTC. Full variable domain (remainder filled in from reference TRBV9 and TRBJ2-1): DSGVTQTPKHLITATGQRVTLRCSPRSGDLSVYWYQQSLDQGLQFLIQYYNGEERAKGNILERFSAQQFPDLHSELNLSSLELGDSALYFCASSGGGLAGVGEQFFGPGTRLTVL.

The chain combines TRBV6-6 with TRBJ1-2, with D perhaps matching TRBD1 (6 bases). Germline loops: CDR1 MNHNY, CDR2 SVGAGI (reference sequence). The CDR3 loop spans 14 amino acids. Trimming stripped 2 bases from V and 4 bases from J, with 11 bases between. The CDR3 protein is CASSYPQGGYGYTF. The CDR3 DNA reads TGTGCCAGCAGTTACCCACAGGGTGGCTATGGCTACACCTTC.

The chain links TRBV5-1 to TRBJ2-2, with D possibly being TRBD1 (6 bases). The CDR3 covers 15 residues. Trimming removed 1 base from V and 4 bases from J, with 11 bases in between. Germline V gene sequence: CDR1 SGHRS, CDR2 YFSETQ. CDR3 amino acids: CASSLTTGFTGELFF. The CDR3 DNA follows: TGCGCCAGCAGCTTGACTACAGGGTTCACCGGGGAGCTGTTTTTT. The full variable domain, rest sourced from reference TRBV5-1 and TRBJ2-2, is KAGVTQTPRYLIKTRGQQVTLSCSPISGHRSVSWYQQTPGQGLQFLFEYFSETQRNKGNFPGRFSGRQFSNSRSEMNVSTLELGDSALYLCASSLTTGFTGELFFGEGSRLTVL.

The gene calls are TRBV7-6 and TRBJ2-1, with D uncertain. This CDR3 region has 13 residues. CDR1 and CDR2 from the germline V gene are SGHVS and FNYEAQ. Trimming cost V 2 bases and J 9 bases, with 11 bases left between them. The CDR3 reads CASSLTPDGEQFF. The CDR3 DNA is TGTGCCAGCAGCTTAACCCCAGATGGTGAGCAGTTCTTC.

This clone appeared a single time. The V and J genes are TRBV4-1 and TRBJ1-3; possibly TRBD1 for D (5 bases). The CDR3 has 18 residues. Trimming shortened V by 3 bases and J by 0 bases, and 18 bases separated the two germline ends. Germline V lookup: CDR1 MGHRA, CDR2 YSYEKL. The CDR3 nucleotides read TGCGCCAGCAGCCATATAATTCAGGGCCCTAGCTCTGGAAACACCATATATTTT. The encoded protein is CASSHIIQGPSSGNTIYF.

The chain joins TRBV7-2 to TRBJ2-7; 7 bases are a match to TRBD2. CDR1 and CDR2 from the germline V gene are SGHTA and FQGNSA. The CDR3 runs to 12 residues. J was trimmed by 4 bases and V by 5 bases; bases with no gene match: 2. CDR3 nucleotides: TGTGCCAGCAGCCCAGCGGGGTACGAGCAGTACTTC. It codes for CASSPAGYEQYF.

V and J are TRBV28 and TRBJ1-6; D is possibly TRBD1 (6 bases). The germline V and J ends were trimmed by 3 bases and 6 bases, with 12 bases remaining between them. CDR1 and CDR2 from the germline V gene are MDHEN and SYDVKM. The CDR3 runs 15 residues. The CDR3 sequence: CASSLGGARNSPLHF. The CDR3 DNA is TGTGCCAGCAGTTTGGGGGGGGCTCGTAATTCACCCCTCCACTTT. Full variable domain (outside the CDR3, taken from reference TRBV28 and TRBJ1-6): DVKVTQSSRYLVKRTGEKVFLECVQDMDHENMFWYRQDPGLGLRLIYFSYDVKMKEKGDIPEGYSVSREKKERFSLILESASTNQTSMYLCASSLGGARNSPLHFGNGTRLTVT.

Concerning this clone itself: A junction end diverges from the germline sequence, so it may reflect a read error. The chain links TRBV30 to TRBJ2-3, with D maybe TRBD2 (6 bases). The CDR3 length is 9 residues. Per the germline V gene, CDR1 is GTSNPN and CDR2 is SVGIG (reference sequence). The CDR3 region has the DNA TGTGCCTGGGGGGACTGCTCAGATTTT. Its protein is CAWGDCSDF. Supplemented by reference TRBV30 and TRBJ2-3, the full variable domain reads SQTIHQWPATLVQPVGSPLSLECTVEGTSNPNLYWYRQAAGRGLQLLFYSVGIGQISSEVPQNLSASRPQDRQFILSSKKLLLSDSGFYLCAWGDCSDFGPGTRLTVL.

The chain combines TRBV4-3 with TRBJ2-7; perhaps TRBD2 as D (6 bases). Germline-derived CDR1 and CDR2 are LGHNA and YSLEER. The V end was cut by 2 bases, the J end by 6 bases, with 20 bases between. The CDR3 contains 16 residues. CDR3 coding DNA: TGCGCCAGCAGCCAAACCGGGACTCCTGGGCCAGGCGAGCAGTACTTC. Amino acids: CASSQTGTPGPGEQYF.

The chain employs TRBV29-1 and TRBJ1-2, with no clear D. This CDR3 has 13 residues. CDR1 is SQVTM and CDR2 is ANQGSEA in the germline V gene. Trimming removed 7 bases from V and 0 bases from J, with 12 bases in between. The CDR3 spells CSGPGPPNYGYTF. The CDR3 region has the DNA TGCAGCGGCCCAGGCCCGCCTAACTATGGCTACACCTTC.

The CDR3 sequence: CASSSLGTGYSEQFF. CDR3 nucleotides: TGCGCCAGCAGCTCCCTCGGGACAGGGTATAGTGAGCAGTTCTTC. The chain uses TRBV5-1 and TRBJ2-1; 9 nucleotides line up with TRBD1. Germline CDR1 reads SGHRS; CDR2 reads YFSETQ. The CDR3 contains 15 residues. V was clipped by 3 bases and J by 9 bases; unmatched bases: 10. Variable domain in full (rest from reference TRBV5-1 and TRBJ2-1): KAGVTQTPRYLIKTRGQQVTLSCSPISGHRSVSWYQQTPGQGLQFLFEYFSETQRNKGNFPGRFSGRQFSNSRSEMNVSTLELGDSALYLCASSSLGTGYSEQFFGPGTRLTVL.

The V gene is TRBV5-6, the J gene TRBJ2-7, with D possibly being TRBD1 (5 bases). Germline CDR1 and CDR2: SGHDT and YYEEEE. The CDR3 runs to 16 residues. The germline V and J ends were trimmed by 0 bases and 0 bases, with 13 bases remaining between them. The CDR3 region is CASSLVDSESSYEQYF. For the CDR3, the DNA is TGTGCCAGCAGCTTGGTAGACAGCGAGAGCTCCTACGAGCAGTACTTC.

In DNA, the CDR3 is TGCGCCAGCAGCCAAGAAGCGGGTAATCGACTAGCGGGAGATTCCTACGAGCAGTACTTC. Its translation is CASSQEAGNRLAGDSYEQYF. The rearrangement uses TRBV4-3 and TRBJ2-7; 12 nucleotides align to TRBD2. The CDR3 runs to 20 residues. Germline V gene lookup returns CDR1 LGHNA and CDR2 YSLEER. V trimming: 0 bases; J trimming: 1 base; junction bases outside the gene matches: 13.

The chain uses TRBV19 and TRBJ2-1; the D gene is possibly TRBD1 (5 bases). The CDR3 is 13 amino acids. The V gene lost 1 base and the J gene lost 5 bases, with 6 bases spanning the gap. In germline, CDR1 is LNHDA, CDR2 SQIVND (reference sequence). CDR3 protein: CASSIGQNNEQFF. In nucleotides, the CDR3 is TGTGCCAGTAGTATAGGACAGAACAATGAGCAGTTCTTC.

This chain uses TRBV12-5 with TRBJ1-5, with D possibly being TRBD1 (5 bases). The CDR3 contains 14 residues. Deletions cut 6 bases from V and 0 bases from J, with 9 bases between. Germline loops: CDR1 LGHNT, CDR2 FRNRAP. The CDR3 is CASGPGLSNQPQHF. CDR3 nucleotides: TGTGCTAGTGGCCCGGGACTTAGCAATCAGCCCCAGCATTTT. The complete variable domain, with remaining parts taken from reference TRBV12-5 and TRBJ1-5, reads DARVTQTPRHKVTEMGQEVTMRCQPILGHNTVFWYRQTMMQGLELLAYFRNRAPLDDSGMPKDRFSAEMPDATLATLKIQPSEPRDSAVYFCASGPGLSNQPQHFGDGTRLSIL.

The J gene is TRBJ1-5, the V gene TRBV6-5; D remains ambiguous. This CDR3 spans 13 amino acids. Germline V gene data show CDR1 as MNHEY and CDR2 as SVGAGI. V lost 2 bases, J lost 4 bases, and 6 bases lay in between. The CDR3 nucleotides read TGTGCCAGCAGTTACACGGGTAATCAGCCCCAGCATTTT. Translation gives CASSYTGNQPQHF.

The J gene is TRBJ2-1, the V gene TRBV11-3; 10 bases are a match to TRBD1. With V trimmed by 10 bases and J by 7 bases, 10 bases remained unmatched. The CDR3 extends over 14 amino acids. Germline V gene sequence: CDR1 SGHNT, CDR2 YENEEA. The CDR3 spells CATDRDRGRNEQFF. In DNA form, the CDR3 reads TGTGCCACGGACCGGGACAGGGGTCGGAATGAGCAGTTCTTC.